The rows below give T cell receptor beta chains drawn from one sample of a study of T cells in Graves' hyperthyroidism and ophthalmopathy. TCRdb re-analysed the multiplex PCR reads in MiXCR, keeping a single row per CDR3 protein. The repertoire holds around 800,000 distinct CDR3 sequences, with 38% as singletons. Specimen: blood. These receptor sequences come from a man in his late teens or twenties with Graves' hyperthyroidism. Both conserved end residues are part of each CDR3. The order of the fields is clone size, J gene, D gene, V gene, CDR3 DNA, CDR3 protein. The D gene is left open where the match is weak. Expanded clones are given a class, and other clones once, few, many or no size at all.

abundance: many
j_gene: TRBJ2-7
d_gene: TRBD1
v_gene: TRBV2
CDR3nt: TGTGCCAGCTTAACGGGGACAGGGAGAGAGCAGTACTTC
CDR3aa: CASLTGTGREQYF

abundance: .
j_gene: TRBJ1-2
d_gene: .
v_gene: TRBV20-1
CDR3nt: TGCAGTGCCCCGCTCCAGGGGATCTATGGCTACACCTTC
CDR3aa: CSAPLQGIYGYTF

abundance: .
j_gene: TRBJ2-2
d_gene: TRBD1
v_gene: TRBV20-1
CDR3nt: TGCAGTGCCGGACAGGGCGCGAACACCGGGGAGCTGTTTTTT
CDR3aa: CSAGQGANTGELFF

abundance: many
j_gene: TRBJ1-6
d_gene: .
v_gene: TRBV10-2
CDR3nt: TGCGCCAGCAGTGATGGAGGAGCGGCGTCCCTCCACTTT
CDR3aa: CASSDGGAASLHF

abundance: .
j_gene: TRBJ2-7
d_gene: TRBD2
v_gene: TRBV29-1
CDR3nt: TGCAGCGCCTTGACTAGCGGGACGTCCTACGAGCAGTACTTC
CDR3aa: CSALTSGTSYEQYF

abundance: many
j_gene: TRBJ1-2
d_gene: TRBD1
v_gene: TRBV25-1
CDR3nt: TGTGCCAGCACAGGGACAGCAACCCGCTATGGCTACACCTTC
CDR3aa: CASTGTATRYGYTF

abundance: few
j_gene: TRBJ2-7
d_gene: .
v_gene: TRBV7-3
CDR3nt: TGTGCCAGCAGCCAAGAACCGGGGCCCGAGCAGTACTTC
CDR3aa: CASSQEPGPEQYF

abundance: .
j_gene: TRBJ2-2
d_gene: .
v_gene: TRBV7-2
CDR3nt: TGTGCCAGCACCCAGCTTGGAGGGACCTACACCGGGGAGCTGTTTTTT
CDR3aa: CASTQLGGTYTGELFF

abundance: few
j_gene: TRBJ2-2
d_gene: .
v_gene: TRBV12-3/TRBV12-4
CDR3nt: TGTGCCAGCAGCCGGGCGGGGAGCACCGGGGAGCTGTTTTTT
CDR3aa: CASSRAGSTGELFF

abundance: .
j_gene: TRBJ1-2
d_gene: .
v_gene: TRBV29-1
CDR3nt: TGCAGCGTAGAAGCAGGGGATAACTATGGCTACACCTTC
CDR3aa: CSVEAGDNYGYTF

abundance: .
j_gene: TRBJ2-7
d_gene: TRBD2
v_gene: TRBV20-1
CDR3nt: TGCAGTGCTAGAGATGCGAGCCTAGCGGTTCAGTACTTC
CDR3aa: CSARDASLAVQYF

abundance: .
j_gene: TRBJ2-7
d_gene: TRBD1
v_gene: TRBV11-2
CDR3nt: TGTGCCAGCAAGGGACAGGGGAACTACGAGCAGTACTTC
CDR3aa: CASKGQGNYEQYF

abundance: .
j_gene: TRBJ2-7
d_gene: .
v_gene: TRBV7-3
CDR3nt: TGTGCCAGCAGCTTCAGGTCCAGGGGGGGGGAGCAGTACTTC
CDR3aa: CASSFRSRGGEQYF

abundance: .
j_gene: TRBJ2-7
d_gene: TRBD1
v_gene: TRBV30
CDR3nt: TGTGCCTGGAGCGGACAGGGGGCCGACGAGCAGTACTTC
CDR3aa: CAWSGQGADEQYF